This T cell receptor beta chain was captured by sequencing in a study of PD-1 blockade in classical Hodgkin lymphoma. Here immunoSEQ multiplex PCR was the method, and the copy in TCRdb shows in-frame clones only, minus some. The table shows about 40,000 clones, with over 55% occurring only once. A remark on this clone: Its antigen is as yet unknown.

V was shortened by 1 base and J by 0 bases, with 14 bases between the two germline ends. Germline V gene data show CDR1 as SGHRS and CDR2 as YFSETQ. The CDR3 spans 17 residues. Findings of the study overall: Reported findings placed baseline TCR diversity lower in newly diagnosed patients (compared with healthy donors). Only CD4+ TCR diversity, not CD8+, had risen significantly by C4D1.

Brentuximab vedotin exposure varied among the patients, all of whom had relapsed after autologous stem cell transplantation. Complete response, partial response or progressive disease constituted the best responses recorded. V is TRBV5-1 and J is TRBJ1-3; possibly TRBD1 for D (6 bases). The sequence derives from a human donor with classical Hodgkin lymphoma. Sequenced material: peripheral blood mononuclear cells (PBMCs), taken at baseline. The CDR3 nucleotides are TGCGCCAGCAGCTTGTTTACAGGGCCAAACTCTGGAAACACCATATATTTT. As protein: CASSLFTGPNSGNTIYF.